This note documents a single TCR beta chain sequence. Its antigen is unidentified. CDR3 length equals 14 residues. The germline V gene has CDR1 SEHNR and CDR2 FQNEAQ (reference sequence). V gave up 5 bases and J gave up 7 bases, with 15 bases separating them. This entry comes from a study of cytotoxic CD8 clonotypes in ibrutinib-treated CLL. Study-level information: Across the patients, approximately 10 were relapsed/refractory, roughly 14 treatment-naive and 17 to 18 IGHV unmutated. Overall study findings and caveats: Treatment saw public clonotypes, which were uncommon, either contract or stay stable. There were differences in sampling times between sustained-remission and progressing patients.

The TCR beta libraries used about 2 micrograms of genomic DNA that came from cryopreserved PBMCs. Sequencing was performed with immunoSEQ multiplex PCR; in TCRdb, only in-frame clones are kept and a portion is missing. The sample contains some 98,000 clones, around four fifths of which appear only once. This chain uses TRBV7-9 with TRBJ1-3, with D perhaps TRBD1 (5 bases). The sequencing here drew on PBMCs, taken after 12 months of ibrutinib treatment. The sequence derives from a human donor with chronic lymphocytic leukemia. CDR3 protein: CASSRGLSGNTIYF. The CDR3 coding sequence is TGTGCCAGCAGCCGGGGACTGTCAGGGAACACCATATATTTT.